This entry concerns a single T cell receptor beta chain. This sample stems from a study of blood T cell repertoires in COVID-19. V was trimmed by 5 bases and J by 1 base, leaving 11 bases between them. The germline V gene has CDR1 MNHEY and CDR2 SVGEGT. This CDR3 spans 15 amino acids. Repertoires were generated with immunoSEQ multiplex PCR, while TCRdb's copy carries only in-frame clones and drops some. The sample shows around 140,000 clones, approximately 84% of them seen only once. The clonotype comes from an elderly woman with acute or convalescent COVID-19. Sequencing was performed on peripheral blood. J is TRBJ1-4 and V is TRBV6-2 or TRBV6-3; unclear D gene. The CDR3: CASSPSGGTNEKLFF. CDR3 coding DNA: TGTGCCAGCAGTCCCTCTGGAGGAACTAATGAAAAACTGTTTTTT.